The clone carrying this TCR beta chain was seen repeatedly, ten times or more. The hyperthyroidism was newly diagnosed and had lasted under 2 months; the patients were aged 18 to 65. This entry comes from a study of T cells in Graves' hyperthyroidism and ophthalmopathy. This CDR3 has 12 amino acids. V was clipped by 3 bases and J by 2 bases, with 5 bases between them. Per germline, CDR1 SGHRS and CDR2 YFSETQ. Regions amplified from RNA transcripts were the TCR beta CDR3 regions. The primer set for the first-round RT-PCR of the TCR CDR3 was HTBI. TCRdb analysed the multiplex PCR reads with MiXCR anew, one entry per CDR3 protein. The table includes 500,000 to 600,000 distinct CDR3 sequences, 16% detected once.

The rearrangement joins TRBV5-1 to TRBJ1-1; D is unresolved. The TCR comes from a young woman with Graves' hyperthyroidism. Sequencing used blood. DNA for the CDR3: TGCGCCAGCAGCTCGTACAACACTGAAGCTTTCTTT. Protein product: CASSSYNTEAFF. Full variable domain (remainder filled in from reference TRBV5-1 and TRBJ1-1): KAGVTQTPRYLIKTRGQQVTLSCSPISGHRSVSWYQQTPGQGLQFLFEYFSETQRNKGNFPGRFSGRQFSNSRSEMNVSTLELGDSALYLCASSSYNTEAFFGQGTRLTVV.